Following are 14 T cell receptor beta chains from one sample sequenced in a study of control samples from healthy donors and cancer patients. Profiled with immunoSEQ multiplex PCR; TCRdb holds only in-frame clones, not every one. This sample has roughly 130,000 clones, with 85% to 95% found just once. What was sequenced was PBMCs. These receptor sequences come from a man aged 50 to 59 with head and neck cancer.

The V and J genes are TRBV30 and TRBJ1-5; TRBD1 is a possible D gene (5 bases). Per germline, CDR1 GTSNPN and CDR2 SVGIG (reference sequence). V gave up 1 base and J gave up 7 bases, with 17 bases separating them. This CDR3 has 15 amino acids. CDR3 residues: CAWSEGWQGEQPQHF. The CDR3 DNA reads as TGTGCCTGGAGTGAGGGTTGGCAGGGTGAACAGCCCCAGCATTTT.

This rearrangement joins TRBV7-2 to TRBJ1-2; D remains ambiguous. Trimming pared 5 bases from V and 8 bases from J, leaving 15 bases between. From germline, CDR1 is SGHTA and CDR2 FQGNSA. CDR3 length: 13 amino acids. DNA of the CDR3: TGTGCCAGCAGCCCCACTCCCCCGACGGGCTACACCTTC. Amino acid sequence: CASSPTPPTGYTF.

V usage is TRBV19 and J usage is TRBJ1-1, with D hard to call. CDR1 and CDR2 from the germline V gene are LNHDA and SQIVND (reference sequence). Trimming cost V 8 bases and J 0 bases, with 4 bases left between them. The CDR3 length is 11 residues. The DNA for the CDR3 is TGTGCCAGTCTTATGAACACTGAAGCTTTCTTT. Translating it yields CASLMNTEAFF.

This chain uses TRBV24-1 with TRBJ2-2; the D gene is possibly TRBD1 (6 bases). This CDR3 has 15 residues. V was trimmed by 3 bases and J by 0 bases, leaving 7 bases between them. From germline, CDR1 is KGHDR and CDR2 SFDVKD. The CDR3 sequence: CATSDGQSNTGELFF. CDR3 DNA sequence: TGTGCCACCAGTGATGGACAGTCGAACACCGGGGAGCTGTTTTTT.

The V and J genes are TRBV4-1 and TRBJ1-1; D might be TRBD1 (6 bases). V lost 6 bases, J lost 6 bases, and 17 bases lay in between. Per germline, CDR1 MGHRA and CDR2 YSYEKL. This CDR3 region has 14 residues. This CDR3 is CASRVGGGGAEAFF. The DNA for the CDR3 is TGCGCCAGCAGGGTAGGGGGAGGGGGGGCTGAAGCTTTCTTT.

This chain connects TRBV6-5 to TRBJ1-2, with TRBD1 as a possible D gene (5 bases). V lost 6 bases and J 4 bases, leaving 9 bases between the germline ends. There are 12 residues in the CDR3. Germline CDR1 MNHEY, CDR2 SVGAGI. The CDR3: CASSPGGYGYTF. CDR3 DNA: TGTGCCAGCAGCCCCGGGGGCTATGGCTACACCTTC.

The CDR3 coding sequence is TGTGCCAGCAGCTCCCCGTTGGTCAATGAGCAGTTCTTC. Amino acids: CASSSPLVNEQFF. This rearrangement joins TRBV7-2 to TRBJ2-1; D unresolved. The CDR3 extends over 13 amino acids. V lost 4 bases to trimming and J lost 6 bases, with 10 bases between them. Germline CDR1 is SGHTA and CDR2 is FQGNSA.

The rearrangement uses TRBV6-6 and TRBJ1-5; 12 nucleotides align to TRBD1. The CDR3 consists of 16 residues. The V gene's germline CDR1 is MNHNY and CDR2 SVGAGI (reference sequence). Trimming at V came to 6 bases and at J to 6 bases, leaving 9 bases not matched to a gene. CDR3: CASRGDRGRRTQPQHF. In nucleotides, the CDR3 is TGTGCCAGCAGGGGGGACAGGGGGCGACGAACTCAGCCCCAGCATTTT.

A word on this clone: An end of the junction differs from the germline gene, which may be a read error. The chain carries TRBV19 and TRBJ2-7; tentatively, D is TRBD1 or TRBD2 (5 bases each). The CDR3 extends over 12 amino acids. CDR1 LNHDA and CDR2 SQIVND come from the germline V gene (reference sequence). The CDR3 nucleotides are TGTGCGAGTAGAGGGGACCTCTACGAGCAGTACTTC. Residues: CASRGDLYEQYF.

This rearrangement joins TRBV11-2 to TRBJ1-6, with 9 bases matching TRBD1. Per germline, CDR1 SGHAT and CDR2 FQNNGV. The CDR3 is 16 amino acids. V lost 1 base to trimming and J lost 9 bases; unmatched junction nucleotides: 7. The CDR3 DNA follows: TGTGCCAGCAGCTTAGGTCATCGGACAGGGGCTTCACCCCTCCACTTT. Protein sequence: CASSLGHRTGASPLHF.

The V and J genes are TRBV3-1 (or the pseudogene TRBV3-2) and TRBJ2-7, with 10 nucleotides matching TRBD1. From germline, CDR1 is LGHDT and CDR2 YNNKEL (reference sequence). There are 17 residues in the CDR3. V was clipped by 1 base and J by 6 bases; unmatched bases: 12. As DNA, the CDR3 is TGTGCCAGCAGCCAAGGGGACAGGGGACATCTCCTTCTCGAGCAGTACTTC. It encodes CASSQGDRGHLLLEQYF.

V is TRBV7-9 and J is TRBJ2-7; 7 bases map to TRBD2. There are 15 residues in the CDR3. Germline V gene data show CDR1 as SEHNR and CDR2 as FQNEAQ (reference sequence). J lost 6 bases, V lost 7 bases, and 15 bases had no gene match. The CDR3 protein is CASTLLGLETAEQYF. The DNA of the CDR3 is TGTGCCAGCACCCTCCTAGGACTAGAAACAGCCGAGCAGTACTTC. Full variable domain (missing parts from reference TRBV7-9 and TRBJ2-7): DTGVSQNPRHKITKRGQNVTFRCDPISEHNRLYWYRQTLGQGPEFLTYFQNEAQLEKSRLLSDRFSAERPKGSFSTLEIQRTEQGDSAMYLCASTLLGLETAEQYFGPGTRLTVT.

The chain's CDR3 is CASSFLGGRAHEQYF. CDR3 coding DNA: TGTGCCAGCAGCTTCCTGGGAGGGAGGGCTCACGAGCAGTACTTC. V usage is TRBV11-2 and J usage is TRBJ2-7, with 7 bases lining up with TRBD2. V was pared by 3 bases and J by 5 bases, with 10 bases of the junction left unmatched. The V gene's germline CDR1 is SGHAT and CDR2 FQNNGV. The CDR3 sequence is 15 residues long.

This clone was picked up one time. This chain uses TRBV20-1 with TRBJ2-5; D gene uncertain. V lost 4 bases and J 3 bases, leaving 3 bases between the germline ends. Germline V gene data show CDR1 as DFQATT and CDR2 as SNEGSKA (reference sequence). CDR3 length: 10 amino acids. The CDR3 nucleotides are TGCAGTGCTATGAAAGAGACCCAGTACTTC. This sequence encodes CSAMKETQYF.